This TCR beta chain originates from a study of cytomegalovirus exposure and HLA in healthy donors. Study-wide findings and caveats: The sole available immune exposure information was CMV serostatus. TCR beta chain V- and J-gene trimming was linked, in a later analysis, to a missense variant in DCLRE1C.

A word on this clone: The target antigen is unknown.

The PCR was carried out with 60 Vbeta primers and 13 Jbeta primers. The table came from immunoSEQ multiplex PCR; TCRdb's copy has only in-frame clones and leaves some out. The table has about 180,000 clones, about four fifths seen once. This TCR derives from a woman between 25 and 40 years old in good health and CMV-seronegative. The sequenced sample consisted of PBMCs.

The CDR3, as DNA: TGTGCCAGCAGCTTAGATTCCACGACTAGCTCCCAGCCCCAGTACTTC. It is translated as CASSLDSTTSSQPQYF. The J gene is TRBJ2-5, the V gene TRBV7-2; 7 bases fit TRBD2. V was pared by 1 base and J by 9 bases, with 14 bases of the junction left unmatched. CDR1 and CDR2 (germline): SGHTA, FQGNSA. This CDR3 has 16 amino acids. Drawing the rest from reference TRBV7-2 and TRBJ2-5, the complete variable domain is GAGVSQSPSNKVTEKGKDVELRCDPISGHTALYWYRQSLGQGLEFLIYFQGNSAPDKSGLPSDRFSAERTGGSVSTLTIQRTQQEDSAVYLCASSLDSTTSSQPQYFGPGTRLLVL.